The clone carrying this TCR beta chain showed up just a few times. The data were obtained in a study of T cells of healthy individuals. Trimming removed 2 bases at V and 7 bases at J, with 8 bases between. The CDR3 spans 13 residues. Germline V gene lookup returns CDR1 LGHNA and CDR2 YSLEER. TCRdb re-derived calls from the 5' RACE reads in MiXCR, one entry per CDR3 protein. Among 95,000 to 100,000 distinct CDR3 sequences listed, 17% were seen once. The clonotype comes from a human donor in good health. The V call is TRBV4-3, the J call TRBJ2-2, with no clear D. CDR3: CASSQPPGGELFF. CDR3 sequence (DNA): TGCGCCAGCAGCCAACCTCCCGGCGGGGAGCTGTTTTTT.